The 3 T cell receptor beta chains given below trace back to one sample, sequenced in a study of blood T cell repertoires in COVID-19. The protocol was immunoSEQ multiplex PCR, while the TCRdb copy is restricted to in-frame clones and leaves out a portion. The sample has about 140,000 clones; 81% are singletons. Sequenced material: peripheral blood. Receptors originate from a human donor in a cohort sampled during active COVID-19.

V and J are TRBV7-7 and TRBJ2-3; 8 nucleotides agree with TRBD2. Germline CDR1 is SSHAT and CDR2 is FNYEAQ (reference sequence). V trimming: 1 base; J trimming: 1 base; junction bases outside the gene matches: 19. This CDR3 is 21 amino acids long. The CDR3 loop reads CASSLDLGTLAGLTCTDTQYF. Written as DNA, the CDR3 is TGTGCCAGCAGCTTAGATCTTGGGACCTTAGCGGGATTAACCTGCACAGATACGCAGTATTTT.

The CDR3 DNA is TGTGCCAGCAGCCCCACTAGCGGGAGTGGGGATACGCAGTATTTT. Amino acids: CASSPTSGSGDTQYF. This rearrangement joins TRBV5-5 to TRBJ2-3; 11 bases agree with TRBD2. Trimming took 4 bases from V and 6 from J; bases not matched to a gene: 7. The CDR3 covers 15 residues. CDR1 is SGHKS and CDR2 is YYEKEE in the germline V gene (reference sequence).

The chain couples TRBV3-1 (or the pseudogene TRBV3-2) to TRBJ1-2; the D gene is possibly TRBD1 (6 bases). Germline V lookup: CDR1 LGHDT, CDR2 YNNKEL (reference sequence). Between the trimmed V and J ends, which lost 3 bases and 4 bases, there was a span of 9 bases. The CDR3 is made up of 13 amino acids. The CDR3 is CASSHDRLYGYTF. The CDR3 coding sequence is TGTGCCAGCAGCCACGACAGGCTCTATGGCTACACCTTC.